The present TCR beta chain was sequenced within a study of OX40 agonist ivuxolimab in advanced cancers. There are 19 residues in the CDR3. Germline lookup yields CDR1 SGHTA and CDR2 FQGNSA. General study findings and limits: Both blood CD4+ and CD8+ T cells showed clonal growth by week 6 at 0.1 to 3.0 mg/kg. Normalized T-cell clonal expansion was also low in some nonresponders.

Data came from immunoSEQ multiplex PCR; TCRdb stores just in-frame clones and leaves some out. The table includes 65,000 to 95,000 clones, 70% to 90% detected once. A note on this clone: Its specificity is not known.

This clonotype originated in an adult with an advanced solid tumor such as melanoma, head and neck, liver or kidney cancer. The rearrangement links TRBV7-2 to TRBJ2-5, with TRBD1 matching over 8 bases. The end of the DNA aligns better with TRBJ2-7, so the J call may be wrong. The specimen comprised CD4+ or CD8+ T cells sorted from blood, sampled in a trial of the OX40 agonist ivuxolimab. CDR3 nucleotides: TGTGCCAGCAGCCTATCAGGGACAGGTTCTCTGAGACTTACTAGCGAGCAGTACTTC. This codes for CASSLSGTGSLRLTSEQYF.